This T cell receptor (beta chain) was observed in a study of shared clonotypes between healthy human individuals. Naive CD8 cells lacked CD45RO and underwent positive selection for CCR7, leaving out terminally differentiated effector memory CD45RA+ cells. The healthy adult donors were HIV-negative and reported no recent acute infections or vaccinations. This CDR3 spans 13 amino acids. Trimming pared 1 base from V and 7 bases from J, leaving 10 bases between. Germline CDR1 and CDR2: MGHRA and YSYEKL. Study processing details: In the immunoSEQ data, sequences were junction-only and lacked quality scores, so filtering differed. Produced via immunoSEQ multiplex PCR; TCRdb's table is partial and in-frame only. V and J calls and clone size follow that table, whereas D and trimming were derived from the DNA. The data hold hundreds of thousands of clones, with around 95% observed a single time.

Specimen: naive CD8+ T cells sorted from blood. This TCR derives from a woman in her twenties or thirties in good health. The J gene is TRBJ2-5, the V gene TRBV4-1, with D hard to call. CDR3 sequence (DNA): TGCGCCAGCAGCCAAGCTTGGGATTGGACCCAGTACTTC. The encoded protein is CASSQAWDWTQYF.